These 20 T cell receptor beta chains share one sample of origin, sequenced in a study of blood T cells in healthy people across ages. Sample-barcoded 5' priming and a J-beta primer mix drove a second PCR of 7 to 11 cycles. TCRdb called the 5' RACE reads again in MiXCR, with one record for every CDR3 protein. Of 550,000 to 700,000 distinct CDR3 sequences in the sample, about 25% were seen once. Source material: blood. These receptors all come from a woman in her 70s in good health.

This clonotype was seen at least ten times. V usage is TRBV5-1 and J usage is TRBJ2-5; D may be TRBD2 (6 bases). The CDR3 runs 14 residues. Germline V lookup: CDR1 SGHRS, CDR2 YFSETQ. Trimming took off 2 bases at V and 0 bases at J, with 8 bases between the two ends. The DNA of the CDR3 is TGCGCCAGCAGCTTTAGCGGTTACCAAGAGACCCAGTACTTC. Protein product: CASSFSGYQETQYF.

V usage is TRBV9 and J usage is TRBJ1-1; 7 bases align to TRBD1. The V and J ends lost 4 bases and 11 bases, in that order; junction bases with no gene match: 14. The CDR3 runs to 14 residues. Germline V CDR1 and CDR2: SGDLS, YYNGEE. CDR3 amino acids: CASSFSSGGKTAFF. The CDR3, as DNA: TGTGCCAGCAGCTTTTCCTCAGGGGGAAAGACGGCTTTCTTT.

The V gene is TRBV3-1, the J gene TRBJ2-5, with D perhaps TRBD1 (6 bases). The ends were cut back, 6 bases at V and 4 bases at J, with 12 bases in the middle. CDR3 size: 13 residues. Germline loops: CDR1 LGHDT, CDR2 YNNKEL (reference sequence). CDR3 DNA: TGTGCCAGCAGTAACAGGGAGAGAGAGACCCAGTACTTC. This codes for CASSNRERETQYF.

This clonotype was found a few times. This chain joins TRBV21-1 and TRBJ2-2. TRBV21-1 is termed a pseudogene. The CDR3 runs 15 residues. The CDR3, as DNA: TGTGCCAGCAGTCATAAGGCCCGTTACACCGGGGAGCTGTTTTTT. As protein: CASSHKARYTGELFF.

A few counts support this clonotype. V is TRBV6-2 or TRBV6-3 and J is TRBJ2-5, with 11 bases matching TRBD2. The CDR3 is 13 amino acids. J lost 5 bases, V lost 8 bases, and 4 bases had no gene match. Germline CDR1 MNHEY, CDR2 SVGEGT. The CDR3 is CASELAGEETQYF. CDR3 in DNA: TGTGCCAGCGAACTAGCGGGGGAGGAGACCCAGTACTTC.

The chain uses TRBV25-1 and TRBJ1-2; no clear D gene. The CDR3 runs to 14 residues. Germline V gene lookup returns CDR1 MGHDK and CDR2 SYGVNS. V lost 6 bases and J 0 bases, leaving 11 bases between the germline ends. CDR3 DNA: TGTGCCAGCAGGGCGGAGGTAGCTAACTATGGCTACACCTTC. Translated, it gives CASRAEVANYGYTF.

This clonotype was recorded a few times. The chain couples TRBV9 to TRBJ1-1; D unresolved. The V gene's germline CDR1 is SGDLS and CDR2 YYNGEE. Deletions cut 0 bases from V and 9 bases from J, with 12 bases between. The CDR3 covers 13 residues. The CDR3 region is CASSVDPQQQAFF. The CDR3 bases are TGTGCCAGCAGCGTAGACCCGCAACAGCAAGCTTTCTTT.

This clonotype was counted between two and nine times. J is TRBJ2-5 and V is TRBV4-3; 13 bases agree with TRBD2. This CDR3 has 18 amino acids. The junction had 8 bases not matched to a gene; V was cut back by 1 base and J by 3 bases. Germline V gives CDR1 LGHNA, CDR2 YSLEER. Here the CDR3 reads CASSQGGPGLAGKETQYF. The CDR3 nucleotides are TGCGCCAGCAGCCAAGGGGGACCGGGACTAGCGGGGAAAGAGACCCAGTACTTC.

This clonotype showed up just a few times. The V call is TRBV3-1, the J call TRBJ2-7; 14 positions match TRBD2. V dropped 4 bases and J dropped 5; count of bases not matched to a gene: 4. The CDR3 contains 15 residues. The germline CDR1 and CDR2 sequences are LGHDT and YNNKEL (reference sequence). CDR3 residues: CASSLTSGGDHEQYF. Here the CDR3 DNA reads TGTGCCAGCAGCCTGACTAGCGGGGGGGACCACGAGCAGTACTTC.

CDR3 sequence: CASSQFPPGLRQETQYF. CDR3 nucleotides: TGTGCCAGCAGTCAGTTTCCGCCGGGACTAAGACAAGAGACCCAGTACTTC. J is TRBJ2-5 and V is TRBV12-3 or TRBV12-4, with TRBD2 matching over 7 bases. The CDR3 runs 17 residues. V was clipped by 5 bases and J by 2 bases; unmatched bases: 14.

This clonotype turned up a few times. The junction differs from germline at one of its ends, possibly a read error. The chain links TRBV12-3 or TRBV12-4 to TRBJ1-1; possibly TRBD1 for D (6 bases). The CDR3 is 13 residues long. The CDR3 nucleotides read TGTGCCAGCAGCCAGGGGCTGAACACTGGAGCTTTCTTT. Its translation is CASSQGLNTGAFF.

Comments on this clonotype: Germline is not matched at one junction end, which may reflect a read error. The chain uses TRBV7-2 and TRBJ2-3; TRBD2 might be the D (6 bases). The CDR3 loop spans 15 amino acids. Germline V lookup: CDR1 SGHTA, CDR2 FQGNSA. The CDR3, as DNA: TGTGCCAACAGCTCGAGCGGGCAAAGCACAGATACGCAGTATTTT. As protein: CANSSSGQSTDTQYF.

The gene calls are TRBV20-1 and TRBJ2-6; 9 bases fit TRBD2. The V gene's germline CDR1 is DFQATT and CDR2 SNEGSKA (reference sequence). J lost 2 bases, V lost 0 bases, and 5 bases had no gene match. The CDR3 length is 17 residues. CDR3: CSARDNAGGPGANVLTF. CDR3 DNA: TGCAGTGCTAGAGATAATGCGGGGGGGCCTGGGGCCAACGTCCTGACTTTC.

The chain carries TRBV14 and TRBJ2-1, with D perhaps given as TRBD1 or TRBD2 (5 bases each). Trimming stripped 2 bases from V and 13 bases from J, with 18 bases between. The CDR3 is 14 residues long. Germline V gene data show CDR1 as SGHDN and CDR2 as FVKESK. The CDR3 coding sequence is TGTGCCAGCAGCCAACTAAGGGGCCGGGGAAGTCAGTTCTTC. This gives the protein CASSQLRGRGSQFF.

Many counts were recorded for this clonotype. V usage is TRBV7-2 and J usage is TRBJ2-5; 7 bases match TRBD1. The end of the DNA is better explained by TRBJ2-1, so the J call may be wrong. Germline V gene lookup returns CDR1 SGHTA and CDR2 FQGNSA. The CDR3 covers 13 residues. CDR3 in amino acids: CASSRPGTVNQFF. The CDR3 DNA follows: TGTGCCAGCAGCCGCCCCGGGACAGTAAATCAGTTCTTC.

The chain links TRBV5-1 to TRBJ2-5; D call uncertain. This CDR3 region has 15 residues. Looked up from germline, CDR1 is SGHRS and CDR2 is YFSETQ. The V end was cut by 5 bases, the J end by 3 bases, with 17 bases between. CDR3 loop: CASSNSNTAKETQYF. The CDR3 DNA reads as TGCGCCAGCAGTAACAGCAACACGGCCAAAGAGACCCAGTACTTC.

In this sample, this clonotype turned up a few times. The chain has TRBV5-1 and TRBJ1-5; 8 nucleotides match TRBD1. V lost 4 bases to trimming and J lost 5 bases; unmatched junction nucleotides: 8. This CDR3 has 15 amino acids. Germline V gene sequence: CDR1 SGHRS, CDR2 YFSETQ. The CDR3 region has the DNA TGCGCCAGCAGCCCTACGACAGGGGCTGATCAGCCCCAGCATTTT. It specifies CASSPTTGADQPQHF.

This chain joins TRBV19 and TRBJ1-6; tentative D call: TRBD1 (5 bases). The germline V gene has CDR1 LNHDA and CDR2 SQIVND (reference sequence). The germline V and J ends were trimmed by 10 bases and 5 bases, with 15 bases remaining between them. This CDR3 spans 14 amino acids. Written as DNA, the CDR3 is TGTGCCACCAATGCCGGCAGGGATAATTCACCCCTCCACTTT. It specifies CATNAGRDNSPLHF.

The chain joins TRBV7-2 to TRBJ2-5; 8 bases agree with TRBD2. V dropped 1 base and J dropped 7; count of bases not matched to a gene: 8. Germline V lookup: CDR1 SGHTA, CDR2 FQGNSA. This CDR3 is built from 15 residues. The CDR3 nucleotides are TGTGCCAGCAGCTTAGTAGCTAGCGCGGGAGGGACCCAGTACTTC. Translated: CASSLVASAGGTQYF.

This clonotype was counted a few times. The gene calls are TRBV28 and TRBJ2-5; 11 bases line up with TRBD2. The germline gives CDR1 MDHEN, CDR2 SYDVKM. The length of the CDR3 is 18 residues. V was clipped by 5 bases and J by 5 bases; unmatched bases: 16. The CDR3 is CASSPTVAGGPLGETQYF. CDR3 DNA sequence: TGTGCCAGCAGTCCGACGGTAGCGGGGGGGCCGCTCGGGGAGACCCAGTACTTC. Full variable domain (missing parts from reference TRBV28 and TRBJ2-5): DVKVTQSSRYLVKRTGEKVFLECVQDMDHENMFWYRQDPGLGLRLIYFSYDVKMKEKGDIPEGYSVSREKKERFSLILESASTNQTSMYLCASSPTVAGGPLGETQYFGPGTRLLVL.